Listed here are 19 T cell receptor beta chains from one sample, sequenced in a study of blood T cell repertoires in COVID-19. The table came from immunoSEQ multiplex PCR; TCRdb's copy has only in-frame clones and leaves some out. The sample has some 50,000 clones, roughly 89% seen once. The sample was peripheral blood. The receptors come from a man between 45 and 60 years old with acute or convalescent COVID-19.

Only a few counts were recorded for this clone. CDR3 DNA: TGTGCCAGCAGCCAAGATGGTATGGGACAGATAGCCTACACCTTC. This codes for CASSQDGMGQIAYTF. The chain employs TRBV3-1 (or the pseudogene TRBV3-2) and TRBJ1-2; TRBD1 agrees at 7 bases. The CDR3 has 15 residues. Germline V gives CDR1 LGHDT, CDR2 YNNKEL (reference sequence). V was clipped by 0 bases and J by 10 bases; unmatched bases: 11.

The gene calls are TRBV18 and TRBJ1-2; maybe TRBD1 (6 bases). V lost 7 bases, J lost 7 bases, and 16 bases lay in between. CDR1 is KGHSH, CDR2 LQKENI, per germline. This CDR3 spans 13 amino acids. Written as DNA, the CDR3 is TGTGCCAGCTATATGCTTACAGGGTTTGGCTACACCTTC. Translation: CASYMLTGFGYTF.

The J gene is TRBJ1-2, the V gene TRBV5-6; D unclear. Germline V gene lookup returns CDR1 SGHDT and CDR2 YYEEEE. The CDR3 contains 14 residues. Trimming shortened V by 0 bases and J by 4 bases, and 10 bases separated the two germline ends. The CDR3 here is CASSLGQKSYGYTF. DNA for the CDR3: TGTGCCAGCAGCTTGGGGCAGAAATCCTATGGCTACACCTTC. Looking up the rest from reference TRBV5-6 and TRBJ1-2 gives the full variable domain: DAGVTQSPTHLIKTRGQQVTLRCSPKSGHDTVSWYQQALGQGPQFIFQYYEEEERQRGNFPDRFSGHQFPNYSSELNVNALLLGDSALYLCASSLGQKSYGYTFGSGTRLTVV.

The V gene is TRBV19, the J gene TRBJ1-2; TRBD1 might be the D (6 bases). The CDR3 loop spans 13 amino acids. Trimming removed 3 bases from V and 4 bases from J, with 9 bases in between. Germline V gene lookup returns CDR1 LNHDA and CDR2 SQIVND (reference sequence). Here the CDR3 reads CASSIDRTYGYTF. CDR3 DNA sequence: TGTGCCAGTAGTATCGACAGGACCTATGGCTACACCTTC.

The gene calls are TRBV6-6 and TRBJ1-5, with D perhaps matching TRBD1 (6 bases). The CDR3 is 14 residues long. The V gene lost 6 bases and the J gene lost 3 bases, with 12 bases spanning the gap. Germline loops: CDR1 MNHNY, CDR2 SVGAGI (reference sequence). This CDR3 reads CASSVTGLNQPQHF. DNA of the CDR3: TGTGCCAGCAGCGTGACAGGACTCAATCAGCCCCAGCATTTT.

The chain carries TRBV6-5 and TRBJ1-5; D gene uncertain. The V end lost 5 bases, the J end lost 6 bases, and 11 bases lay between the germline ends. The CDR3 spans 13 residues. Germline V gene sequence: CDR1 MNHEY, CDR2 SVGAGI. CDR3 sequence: CASSLGATQPQHF. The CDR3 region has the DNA TGTGCCAGCAGTCTCGGAGCCACTCAGCCCCAGCATTTT.

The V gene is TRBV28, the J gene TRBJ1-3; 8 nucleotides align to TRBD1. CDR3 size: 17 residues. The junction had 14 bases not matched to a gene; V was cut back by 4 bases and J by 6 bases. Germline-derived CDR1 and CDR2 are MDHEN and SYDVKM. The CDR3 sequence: CASSSGLTGVNLNTIYF. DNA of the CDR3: TGTGCCAGCAGTTCAGGACTGACAGGGGTAAATTTAAACACCATATATTTT.

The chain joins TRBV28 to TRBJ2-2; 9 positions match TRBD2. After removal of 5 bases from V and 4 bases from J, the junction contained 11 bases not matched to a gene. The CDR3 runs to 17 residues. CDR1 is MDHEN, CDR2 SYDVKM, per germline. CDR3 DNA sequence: TGTGCCAGCAGTCCCACGGTGAAACTAGCGGGCACCGGGGAGCTGTTTTTT. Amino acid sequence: CASSPTVKLAGTGELFF.

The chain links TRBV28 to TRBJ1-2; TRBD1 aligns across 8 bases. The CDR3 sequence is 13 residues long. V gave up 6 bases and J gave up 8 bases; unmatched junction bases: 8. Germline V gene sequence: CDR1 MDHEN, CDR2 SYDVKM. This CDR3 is CASRVQGAVGYTF. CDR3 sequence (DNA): TGTGCCAGCAGGGTCCAGGGGGCGGTCGGCTACACCTTC.

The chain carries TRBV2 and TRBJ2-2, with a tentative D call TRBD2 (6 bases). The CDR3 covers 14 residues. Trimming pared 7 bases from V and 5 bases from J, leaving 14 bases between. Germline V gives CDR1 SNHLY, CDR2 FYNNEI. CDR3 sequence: CASTERTTTGELFF. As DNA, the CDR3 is TGTGCCAGCACCGAAAGGACTACGACCGGGGAGCTGTTTTTT.

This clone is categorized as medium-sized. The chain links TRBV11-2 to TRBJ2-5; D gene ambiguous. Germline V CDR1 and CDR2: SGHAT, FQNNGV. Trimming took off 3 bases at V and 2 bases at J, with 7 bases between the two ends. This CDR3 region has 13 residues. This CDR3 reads CASSLWRQETQYF. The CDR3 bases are TGTGCCAGCAGCTTGTGGCGGCAAGAGACCCAGTACTTC.

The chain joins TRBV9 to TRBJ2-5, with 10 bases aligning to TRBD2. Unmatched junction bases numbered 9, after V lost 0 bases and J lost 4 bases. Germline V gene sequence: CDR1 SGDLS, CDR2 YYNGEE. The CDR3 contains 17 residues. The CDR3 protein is CASSVEGLASPGETQYF. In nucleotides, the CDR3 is TGTGCCAGCAGCGTAGAGGGACTAGCGTCCCCTGGAGAGACCCAGTACTTC.

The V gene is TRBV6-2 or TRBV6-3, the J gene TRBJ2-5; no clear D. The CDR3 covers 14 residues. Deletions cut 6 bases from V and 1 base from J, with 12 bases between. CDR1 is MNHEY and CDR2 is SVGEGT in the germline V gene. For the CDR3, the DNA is TGTGCCAGCAGCCGACAAATACTCCAAGAGACCCAGTACTTC. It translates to CASSRQILQETQYF.

Here the CDR3 DNA reads TGTGCCAGCAGTTACGGGGTACAGGGGGATACGCAGTATTTT. It specifies CASSYGVQGDTQYF. The rearrangement links TRBV6-5 to TRBJ2-3; TRBD1 aligns across 7 bases. Looked up from germline, CDR1 is MNHEY and CDR2 is SVGAGI. CDR3 size: 14 residues. V lost 2 bases, J lost 6 bases, and 5 bases stayed unmatched.

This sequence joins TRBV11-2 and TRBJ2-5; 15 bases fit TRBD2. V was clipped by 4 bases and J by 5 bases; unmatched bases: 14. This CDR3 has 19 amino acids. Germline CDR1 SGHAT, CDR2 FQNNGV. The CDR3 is CASSSPSRTSGRAGETQYF. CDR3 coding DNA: TGTGCCAGCAGCTCGCCCTCAAGGACTAGCGGGAGGGCCGGGGAGACCCAGTACTTC.

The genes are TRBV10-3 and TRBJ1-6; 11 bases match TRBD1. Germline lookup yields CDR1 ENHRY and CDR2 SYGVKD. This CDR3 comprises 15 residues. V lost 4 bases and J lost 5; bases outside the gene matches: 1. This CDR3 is CAISGDRGDNSPLHF. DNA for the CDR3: TGTGCCATCAGTGGGGACAGGGGGGATAATTCACCCCTCCACTTT.

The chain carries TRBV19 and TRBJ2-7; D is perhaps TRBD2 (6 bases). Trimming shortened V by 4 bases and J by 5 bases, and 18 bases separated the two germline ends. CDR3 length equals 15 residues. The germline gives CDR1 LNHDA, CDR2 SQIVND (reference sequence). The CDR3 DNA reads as TGTGCCAGTAGTAGCGGGATATTAGTAAGTGACGAGCAGTACTTC. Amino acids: CASSSGILVSDEQYF. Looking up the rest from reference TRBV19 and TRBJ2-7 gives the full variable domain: DGGITQSPKYLFRKEGQNVTLSCEQNLNHDAMYWYRQDPGQGLRLIYYSQIVNDFQKGDIAEGYSVSREKKESFPLTVTSAQKNPTAFYLCASSSGILVSDEQYFGPGTRLTVT.

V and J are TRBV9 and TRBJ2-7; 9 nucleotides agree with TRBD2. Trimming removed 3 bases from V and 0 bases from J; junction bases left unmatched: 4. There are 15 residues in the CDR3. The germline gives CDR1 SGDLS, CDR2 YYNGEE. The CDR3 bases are TGTGCCAGCAGCGCCCTAGCGGGAAGCTCCTACGAGCAGTACTTC. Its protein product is CASSALAGSSYEQYF.

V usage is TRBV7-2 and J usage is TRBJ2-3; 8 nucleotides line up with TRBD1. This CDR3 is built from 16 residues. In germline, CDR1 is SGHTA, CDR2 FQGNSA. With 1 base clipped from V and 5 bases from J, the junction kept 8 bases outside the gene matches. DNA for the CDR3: TGTGCCAGCAGCTTAGGGCCCGGACAGGGTCAAGATACGCAGTATTTT. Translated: CASSLGPGQGQDTQYF.